This is a list of T cell receptor beta chains from one sample in a study of T cells expressing NK-cell markers. Reprocessing the 5' RACE reads, TCRdb reports a single entry for every CDR3 protein and omits DNA. The repertoire shows fewer than 400,000 distinct CDR3 sequences; the top ten hold 5.2%. Sequenced: blood T cells: a sorted CD56 or NKG2C T cell subset, CD4+ or CD8+ T cells, or bulk PBMC T cells (not recorded which). These TCRs come from a man aged 18 to 69 in good health. Both conserved end residues are part of each CDR3.

CDR3aa	v_gene	j_gene
CASSPLGGAWYEQYF	TRBV5-1	TRBJ2-7
CAISARGARDEQYF	TRBV10-3	TRBJ2-7
CASSLAGALLYNEQFF	TRBV18	TRBJ2-1
CASTRDSDMLAKNIQYF	TRBV5-1	TRBJ2-4
CASLHRTGQETQYF	TRBV2	TRBJ2-5
CASSVAGRAEELFF	TRBV9	TRBJ1-4
CASSPLGTQGSNQPQHF	TRBV19	TRBJ1-5
CASSLGSRGAVNTGELFF	TRBV7-8	TRBJ2-2
CASSLRGIGSPLHF	TRBV27	TRBJ1-6
CSAYRTGGYEQYF	TRBV20-1	TRBJ2-7
CASSLRTIGGYTF	TRBV12-3/TRBV12-4	TRBJ1-2
CASSLAWESNTEAFF	TRBV7-2	TRBJ1-1
CASSSQINSPLHF	TRBV7-2	TRBJ1-6
CASSLGTWATRQGNYYEQYF	TRBV5-1	TRBJ2-7
CASSQGPTNYQPQHF	TRBV4-2	TRBJ1-5
CASSPPGLADTGELFF	TRBV12-3/TRBV12-4	TRBJ2-2
CSAGLRGGALTDTQYF	TRBV20-1	TRBJ2-3
CSARDRASGGPDTQYF	TRBV20-1	TRBJ2-3
CASSPQGWDQPQHF	TRBV7-9	TRBJ1-5
CASSQDSGFRTDTQYF	TRBV14	TRBJ2-3
CASRNTGAPNTEAFF	TRBV2	TRBJ1-1
CASSSLGGAHGYTF	TRBV28	TRBJ1-2
CSASRLGLRLDEQYF	TRBV20-1	TRBJ2-7
CASSIRIRMTGSKTQYF	TRBV2	TRBJ2-5
CASSSSRFLGEAFF	TRBV7-8	TRBJ1-1
CASSPLDSGGNGQFF	TRBV3-1	TRBJ2-1
CASKLTRDVNFRGSGGPQYF	TRBV6-2/TRBV6-3	TRBJ2-5
CASSHLAAPPNTQYF	TRBV3-1	TRBJ2-3
CSARTGGVSTEAFF	TRBV20-1	TRBJ1-1
CSAGPPAGELFF	TRBV20-1	TRBJ2-2
CSARGLGGLDIQYF	TRBV20-1	TRBJ2-4
CASSQRRGFQETQYF	TRBV3-1	TRBJ2-5
CASSRGHQIYEQYF	TRBV7-9	TRBJ2-7
CASSWGQETQYF	TRBV5-8	TRBJ2-5